These 27 T cell receptor beta chains originate from one sample sequenced in a study of identical twins. TCRdb independently ran MiXCR on the 5' RACE reads; one entry per CDR3 protein. The table has about 550,000 distinct CDR3 sequences, about a fifth seen once. These data also formed part of another study, on yellow fever vaccine responses in identical twins.

The sample consisted of CD4+ T cells sorted from blood. These receptors all come from a woman between 18 and 29 years old in good health.

The rearrangement uses TRBV7-2 and TRBJ2-3; 10 nucleotides align to TRBD1. The CDR3 is made up of 15 amino acids. V lost 5 bases, J lost 3 bases, and 5 bases stayed unmatched. In germline, CDR1 is SGHTA, CDR2 FQGNSA. CDR3 region: CASSKGQGVTDTQYF. The DNA of the CDR3 is TGTGCCAGCAGCAAAGGACAGGGGGTTACAGATACGCAGTATTTT.

This clonotype has at least ten counts. The rearrangement joins TRBV12-3 or TRBV12-4 to TRBJ1-1; D is perhaps TRBD1 (6 bases). This CDR3 contains 12 residues. V was pared by 6 bases and J by 8 bases, with 13 bases between. CDR3 loop: CASSPGAGEAFF. The CDR3 bases are TGTGCCAGCAGCCCAGGGGCGGGAGAAGCTTTCTTT.

V is TRBV20-1 and J is TRBJ2-2; possible D gene TRBD1, 8 bases. V lost 0 bases, J lost 5 bases, and 13 bases lay in between. Germline assignment: CDR1 DFQATT and CDR2 SNEGSKA (reference sequence). This CDR3 has 15 amino acids. The DNA for the CDR3 is TGCAGTGCTAGAGATTACAGGGGGGGGACCGGGGAGCTGTTTTTT. Its protein product is CSARDYRGGTGELFF.

The rearrangement joins TRBV18 to TRBJ2-1; 7 nucleotides agree with TRBD2. V dropped 3 bases and J dropped 12; count of bases not matched to a gene: 8. The V gene's germline CDR1 is KGHSH and CDR2 LQKENI. This CDR3 contains 13 residues. The CDR3 spells CASSPALAVGQFF. CDR3 sequence (DNA): TGTGCCAGCTCACCGGCTCTAGCGGTGGGGCAGTTCTTC.

The chain has TRBV11-2 and TRBJ2-3; 11 nucleotides agree with TRBD2. Germline V gene data show CDR1 as SGHAT and CDR2 as FQNNGV. The CDR3 is made up of 15 amino acids. Trimming took 5 bases from V and 4 from J; bases not matched to a gene: 5. DNA for the CDR3: TGTGCCAGCAGCAGCATAGCGGGAGGGGCAGATACGCAGTATTTT. Residues: CASSSIAGGADTQYF.

The V and J genes are TRBV11-2 and TRBJ2-1; TRBD2 might be the D (5 bases). With 1 base removed from V and 0 bases from J, the gap between germline ends came to 10 bases. Per germline, CDR1 SGHAT and CDR2 FQNNGV. The CDR3 contains 16 residues. The CDR3 spells CASSLGRRSSYNEQFF. CDR3 in DNA: TGTGCCAGCAGCTTAGGCCGGAGGAGCTCCTACAATGAGCAGTTCTTC.

This clonotype was observed a handful of times. The chain carries TRBV2 and TRBJ2-2; D might be TRBD1 or TRBD2, each matching 5 bases. V was shortened by 6 bases and J by 4 bases, with 21 bases between the two germline ends. This CDR3 spans 17 amino acids. CDR1 SNHLY and CDR2 FYNNEI come from the germline V gene. This CDR3 reads CASRGEWLSVVTGELFF. CDR3 in DNA: TGTGCCAGCAGGGGGGAGTGGCTTAGTGTTGTCACCGGGGAGCTGTTTTTT.

The chain links TRBV6-2 or TRBV6-3 to TRBJ2-7; 10 nucleotides agree with TRBD2. Unmatched junction bases numbered 7, after V lost 0 bases and J lost 5 bases. The germline V gene has CDR1 MNHEY and CDR2 SVGEGT. The CDR3 covers 16 residues. CDR3 loop: CASSYSTLAGRDEQYF. DNA for the CDR3: TGTGCCAGCAGTTACTCGACACTAGCGGGAAGGGACGAGCAGTACTTC.

This clonotype was observed a few times. One end of the junction is discordant with germline, which a read error may explain. The chain uses TRBV4-1 and TRBJ1-2; no clear D gene. This CDR3 has 13 residues. Germline-derived CDR1 and CDR2 are MGHRA and YSYEKL. CDR3 coding DNA: TGCGCCAGCAGTCAAGTGGGAGTCTATGGCTACACCTTC. It encodes CASSQVGVYGYTF.

This clonotype was observed a few times. CDR3 bases: TGCAGTGCTGTGGGACAAGTGGATCAGCCCCAGCATTTT. Translating it yields CSAVGQVDQPQHF. The chain carries TRBV20-1 and TRBJ1-5, with D tentatively TRBD1 (6 bases). CDR3 length: 13 amino acids. Trimming took 5 bases from V and 5 from J, leaving 13 bases between them. Germline V lookup: CDR1 DFQATT, CDR2 SNEGSKA (reference sequence).

A few counts support this clonotype. V is TRBV5-1 and J is TRBJ1-1; D ambiguous. This CDR3 has 16 amino acids. CDR1 SGHRS and CDR2 YFSETQ come from the germline V gene. V dropped 2 bases and J dropped 0 bases, with 14 bases sitting between them. The CDR3 loop is CASSFSGGSMNTEAFF. In DNA form, the CDR3 reads TGCGCCAGCAGCTTTTCCGGCGGATCCATGAACACTGAAGCTTTCTTT.

The chain uses TRBV20-1 and TRBJ1-1; possibly TRBD1 for D (6 bases). V was trimmed by 6 bases and J by 2 bases, leaving 13 bases between them. Germline CDR1 is DFQATT and CDR2 is SNEGSKA (reference sequence). This CDR3 has 13 amino acids. Written as DNA, the CDR3 is TGCAGTGCGGCTAAACAGGGCAACACTGAAGCTTTCTTT. Encoded protein: CSAAKQGNTEAFF.

This CDR3 reads CASSRAGTGDGKLFF. The CDR3 DNA reads TGTGCCAGCTCACGTGCCGGGACAGGGGACGGAAAACTGTTTTTT. The V and J genes are TRBV18 and TRBJ1-4, with 10 bases identical to TRBD1. The CDR3 spans 15 residues. Germline V gene data show CDR1 as KGHSH and CDR2 as LQKENI. Trimming removed 4 bases from V and 10 bases from J; junction bases left unmatched: 9.

This chain links TRBV20-1 with TRBJ1-1; D is unclear. This CDR3 has 14 amino acids. Germline CDR1 and CDR2: DFQATT and SNEGSKA (reference sequence). V lost 3 bases and J 4 bases, leaving 15 bases between the germline ends. The chain's CDR3 is CSASQAGVGTEAFF. CDR3 DNA sequence: TGCAGTGCTAGTCAAGCCGGGGTCGGCACTGAAGCTTTCTTT.

V usage is TRBV6-2 or TRBV6-3 and J usage is TRBJ2-5; maybe TRBD2 (5 bases). V was shortened by 4 bases and J by 5 bases, with 17 bases between the two germline ends. The germline V gene encodes CDR1 MNHEY and CDR2 SVGEGT. This CDR3 is 15 amino acids long. CDR3 loop: CASSSQRLGRETQYF. CDR3 nucleotides: TGTGCCAGCAGTTCGCAGCGGCTAGGGCGGGAGACCCAGTACTTC.

This clonotype was seen a few times. The chain has TRBV6-2 or TRBV6-3 and TRBJ2-1, with TRBD2 matching over 14 bases. Per the germline V gene, CDR1 is MNHEY and CDR2 is SVGEGT. Germline trimming cut 6 bases from V and 6 bases from J; bases unmatched to any gene: 10. This CDR3 contains 17 residues. CDR3 in amino acids: CASSPGLAGGSPNEQFF. The CDR3 bases are TGTGCCAGCAGCCCCGGACTAGCGGGGGGCTCACCCAATGAGCAGTTCTTC.

The rearrangement uses TRBV6-2 or TRBV6-3 and TRBJ2-7; TRBD1 agrees at 11 bases. The germline V gene has CDR1 MNHEY and CDR2 SVGEGT. This CDR3 contains 16 residues. The V gene end was trimmed by 8 bases and the J gene end by 7 bases; junction bases not matched to a gene: 16. The CDR3 protein is CASHAGGTGGPGEQYV. The CDR3 DNA sequence: TGTGCCAGCCACGCCGGTGGGACAGGGGGACCCGGGGAGCAGTACGTC.

In its sample, this clonotype was seen a few times. The CDR3 nucleotides are TGCGCCAGCAGCTTGGTCGGGACTGTCACAGATACGCAGTATTTT. This sequence encodes CASSLVGTVTDTQYF. This sequence joins TRBV5-1 and TRBJ2-3, with a tentative D call TRBD2 (6 bases). Between the trimmed V and J ends, which lost 0 bases and 2 bases, there was a span of 10 bases. CDR1 is SGHRS and CDR2 is YFSETQ in the germline V gene. This CDR3 has 15 amino acids.

This rearrangement joins TRBV5-1 to TRBJ1-5; a possible D gene is TRBD1 (6 bases). Trimming took 4 bases from V and 4 from J, leaving 18 bases between them. The CDR3 has 16 residues. Germline assignment: CDR1 SGHRS and CDR2 YFSETQ. DNA of the CDR3: TGCGCCAGCAGCCCATATGGGGGGCAGATAAATCAGCCCCAGCATTTT. It encodes CASSPYGGQINQPQHF.

This clonotype was counted a few times. The chain joins TRBV24-1 to TRBJ2-1, with TRBD1 matching over 8 bases. Trimming took 4 bases from V and 6 from J; bases not matched to a gene: 10. The germline V gene encodes CDR1 KGHDR and CDR2 SFDVKD. The CDR3 runs 16 residues. The chain's CDR3 is CATSEPTGGPGNEQFF. The CDR3 bases are TGTGCCACCAGTGAACCCACAGGGGGTCCTGGCAATGAGCAGTTCTTC.

On this clonotype: As the CDR3 is not closed by the conserved phenylalanine or tryptophan, this likely results from a read error. It is unclear where the CDR3 begins or ends on the DNA, so no DNA is shown, and the CDR3 is as TCRdb lists it. The rearrangement links TRBV7-9 to TRBJ2-7; TRBD2 reflects the table's D call only, with no check against the DNA. Germline V gene lookup returns CDR1 SEHNR and CDR2 FQNEAQ (reference sequence). The CDR3 has 12 residues if both end residues are counted. CDR3 loop: CASSALQRERYS.

There are a few counts of this clonotype. CDR3 coding DNA: TGTGCCATCTCGGTGAGACTGACGGGCAATTACTCCTACAATGAGCAGTTCTTC. Its protein is CAISVRLTGNYSYNEQFF. This rearrangement joins TRBV10-3 to TRBJ2-1; D is undetermined. Germline assignment: CDR1 ENHRY and CDR2 SYGVKD. The CDR3 spans 18 residues. V dropped 8 bases and J dropped 0 bases, with 23 bases sitting between them.

This clonotype was observed at least ten times. This rearrangement joins TRBV9 to TRBJ2-1; D is ambiguous. Germline V gene data show CDR1 as SGDLS and CDR2 as YYNGEE. V dropped 0 bases and J dropped 0 bases, with 7 bases sitting between them. This CDR3 is 15 amino acids long. The DNA of the CDR3 is TGTGCCAGCAGCGTAGCGGGCGGCTCCTACAATGAGCAGTTCTTC. Encoded protein: CASSVAGGSYNEQFF.

This clonotype was observed many times. The chain uses TRBV29-1 and TRBJ2-1; the D gene could be TRBD1 or TRBD2 (5 bases each). CDR3 size: 12 residues. Germline V gene data show CDR1 as SQVTM and CDR2 as ANQGSEA. V lost 8 bases and J 7 bases, leaving 15 bases between the germline ends. The CDR3 sequence is CSSGTAFNEQFF. The CDR3 bases are TGCAGCTCGGGGACGGCTTTTAATGAGCAGTTCTTC.

The chain carries TRBV20-1 and TRBJ2-2; TRBD2 aligns across 8 bases. This CDR3 has 15 amino acids. V trimming: 2 bases; J trimming: 3 bases; junction bases outside the gene matches: 5. Germline CDR1 reads DFQATT; CDR2 reads SNEGSKA (reference sequence). CDR3 sequence reads: CSARLAGFDTGELFF. The CDR3 coding sequence is TGCAGTGCTAGATTAGCGGGATTTGACACCGGGGAGCTGTTTTTT.

This clonotype was picked up a small number of times. The rearrangement links TRBV5-5 to TRBJ2-7; the D call may be TRBD1 or TRBD2 (5 bases each). This CDR3 region has 17 residues. CDR1 and CDR2 (germline): SGHKS, YYEKEE (reference sequence). V lost 3 bases to trimming and J lost 7 bases, with 26 bases between them. As DNA, the CDR3 is TGTGCCAGCAGCTCTCATTCTTCATGGGACGCCCTAGGGGAGCAGTACTTC. It codes for CASSSHSSWDALGEQYF.

To note about this clonotype: The junction departs from germline at one end; a sequencing error may be responsible. This rearrangement joins TRBV10-1 to TRBJ1-1, with D tentatively TRBD1 (5 bases). Per the germline V gene, CDR1 is WNHNN and CDR2 is SYGVQD (reference sequence). The CDR3 length is 14 residues. This CDR3 is CASRSGGGITEAFF. CDR3 in DNA: TGCGCAAGCAGGTCCGGGGGAGGTATCACTGAAGCTTTCTTT.